This is a list of T cell receptor beta chains from one sample in a study of T-cell reconstitution after alpha-beta-depleted transplantation in children. Each CDR3 protein gets one entry after TCRdb re-called the PCR reads with MiXCR. The sample includes about 640,000 distinct CDR3 sequences, approximately 17% of them seen just once. Sequencing was performed on PBMCs from the stem cell graft donor, taken from the stem cell graft. These receptors originate from a human donor who donated a stem cell graft to a child with acute myeloid leukemia. The CDR3 runs from the conserved cysteine through the conserved F or W. The D gene is left open where the match is weak. Size values are once, few and many counts, or a class for expanded clones, and some rows have none.

size	D	length	J	V	CDR3	DNA
NA	TRBD1	14	TRBJ2-3	TRBV29-1	CSARGQGLTDTQYF	TGCAGCGCACGCGGACAGGGACTCACAGATACGCAGTATTTT
many	NA	13	TRBJ1-6	TRBV15	CATSRVVNSPLHF	TGTGCCACCAGCAGGGTAGTGAATTCACCCCTCCACTTT
many	TRBD2	15	TRBJ2-1	TRBV29-1	CSGRLLAGGPDEQFF	TGCAGCGGCCGCCTACTAGCGGGGGGGCCGGATGAGCAGTTCTTC
few	TRBD2	15	TRBJ2-5	TRBV12-3/TRBV12-4	CASSSPGGGHETQYF	TGTGCCAGCAGTTCCCCGGGGGGGGGCCACGAGACCCAGTACTTC
many	NA	17	TRBJ2-7	TRBV20-1	CSARDGPLRSGGREQYF	TGCAGTGCTAGAGATGGGCCCCTCAGGTCCGGGGGCCGAGAGCAGTACTTC
few	TRBD1	14	TRBJ1-5	TRBV7-9	CASSQGQADQPQHF	TGTGCCAGCAGCCAGGGACAGGCAGATCAGCCCCAGCATTTT
few	TRBD1	14	TRBJ2-2	TRBV20-1	CSAIDRGNTGELFF	TGCAGTGCTATAGACAGGGGGAACACCGGGGAGCTGTTTTTT
many	NA	17	TRBJ1-4	TRBV20-1	CSARYRGNPATNEKLFF	TGCAGTGCTAGGTATAGGGGCAACCCAGCAACTAATGAAAAACTGTTTTTT
many	TRBD2	17	TRBJ2-5	TRBV5-6	CASSPGLAGGYQETQYF	TGTGCCAGCAGTCCGGGACTAGCGGGGGGGTACCAAGAGACCCAGTACTTC
NA	NA	12	TRBJ2-6	TRBV12-3/TRBV12-4	CASESGANVLTF	TGTGCCTCAGAGTCTGGGGCCAACGTCCTGACTTTC
NA	NA	16	TRBJ2-1	TRBV6-2/TRBV6-3	CASSYSFSGVYNEQFF	TGTGCCAGCAGTTACTCGTTTTCGGGGGTTTACAATGAGCAGTTCTTC
few	NA	15	TRBJ1-5	TRBV9	CASSVAGGSNQPQHF	TGTGCCAGCAGCGTAGCAGGAGGATCAAATCAGCCCCAGCATTTT
many	NA	12	TRBJ2-7	TRBV9	CASSHRGGEQYF	TGTGCCAGCAGCCACAGGGGGGGAGAGCAGTACTTC
many	NA	13	TRBJ1-4	TRBV20-1	CSASPPGSEKLFF	TGCAGTGCTAGCCCTCCAGGGAGTGAAAAACTGTTTTTT
few	NA	14	TRBJ2-5	TRBV13	CASSLVSARETQYF	TGTGCCAGCAGCTTAGTTTCGGCGAGAGAGACCCAGTACTTC
NA	NA	16	TRBJ2-1	TRBV4-1	CASSLTPRGTYNEQFF	TGCGCCAGCAGCCTAACCCCCAGGGGAACCTACAATGAGCAGTTCTTC
many	NA	15	TRBJ1-1	TRBV29-1	CSVVFQGRRGTEAFF	TGCAGCGTTGTCTTTCAGGGAAGGCGAGGGACTGAAGCTTTCTTT
NA	NA	12	TRBJ1-4	TRBV7-9	CASSFRNEKLFF	TGTGCCAGCAGCTTTCGGAATGAAAAACTGTTTTTT
few	NA	13	TRBJ2-7	TRBV12-3/TRBV12-4	CASSPGQLVGKYF	TGTGCCAGCAGCCCCGGACAGCTCGTCGGGAAGTACTTC
NA	TRBD1	15	TRBJ1-5	TRBV12-3/TRBV12-4	CASSKLTGGNQPQHF	TGTGCCAGCAGCAAACTAACAGGGGGCAATCAGCCCCAGCATTTT
many	NA	13	TRBJ1-1	TRBV29-1	CSGARGSNTEAFF	TGCAGCGGGGCGAGGGGGTCGAACACTGAAGCTTTCTTT
many	NA	14	TRBJ2-5	TRBV7-2	CASSLDYRGETQYF	TGTGCCAGCAGCTTAGATTATCGGGGGGAGACCCAGTACTTC
few	NA	13	TRBJ2-1	TRBV5-1	CASSADRNNEQFF	TGCGCCAGCAGCGCCGACAGGAACAATGAGCAGTTCTTC
many	NA	15	TRBJ2-5	TRBV24-1	CATSDSGTGQETQYF	TGTGCCACCAGTGATTCCGGGACCGGGCAAGAGACCCAGTACTTC
few	NA	13	TRBJ2-3	TRBV24-1	CATHDSLTDTQYF	TGTGCCACCCATGACTCTCTCACAGATACGCAGTATTTT
many	TRBD1	18	TRBJ2-3	TRBV29-1	CSVEGLKSGQGSFDTQYF	TGCAGCGTTGAAGGTCTGAAGTCGGGACAGGGATCGTTCGATACGCAGTATTTT
NA	TRBD1	16	TRBJ2-5	TRBV7-2	CASSLEIRTQGETQYF	TGTGCCAGCAGCTTAGAGATAAGGACACAGGGGGAGACCCAGTACTTC
NA	TRBD1	15	TRBJ2-5	TRBV7-2	CASSLGQGLQETQYF	TGTGCCAGCAGCTTAGGACAGGGGCTACAAGAGACCCAGTACTTC
many	NA	14	TRBJ2-3	TRBV20-1	CSARGGGRTDTQYF	TGCAGTGCCCGAGGGGGGGGGCGTACAGATACGCAGTATTTT
NA	TRBD1	18	TRBJ2-6	TRBV18	CASSRQTGGQTGANVLTF	TGTGCCAGCTCTCGCCAGACAGGGGGGCAGACTGGGGCCAACGTCCTGACTTTC
many	NA	15	TRBJ2-7	TRBV20-1	CSARRKEEGGYEQYF	TGCAGTGCTAGACGGAAGGAGGAGGGGGGATACGAGCAGTACTTC
many	NA	15	TRBJ1-2	TRBV20-1	CSARNSEEVLHGYTF	TGCAGTGCTAGGAATTCAGAAGAGGTTTTGCATGGCTACACCTTC
many	TRBD2	14	TRBJ2-1	TRBV20-1	CSARDRGGPNEQFF	TGCAGTGCTAGAGACCGGGGGGGCCCGAATGAGCAGTTCTTC
NA	TRBD2	16	TRBJ2-5	TRBV20-1	CSAPLASGLAQETQYF	TGCAGTGCTCCGCTTGCTAGCGGTTTAGCCCAAGAGACCCAGTACTTC
many	NA	14	TRBJ1-5	TRBV20-1	CSARANGVCQPQHF	TGCAGTGCTAGAGCTAACGGGGTTTGTCAGCCCCAGCATTTT
many	NA	15	TRBJ2-7	TRBV6-2/TRBV6-3	CASTPARGGYNEQYF	TGTGCCAGCACCCCAGCGAGGGGTGGATATAACGAGCAGTACTTC
NA	NA	16	TRBJ2-1	TRBV6-1	CASSEFTLSSYNEQFF	TGTGCCAGCAGTGAATTTACGCTCAGCTCCTACAATGAGCAGTTCTTC
many	NA	11	TRBJ2-3	TRBV20-1	CSAFHTDTQYF	TGCAGTGCTTTCCACACAGATACGCAGTATTTT
many	NA	11	TRBJ1-1	TRBV29-1	CSVAWAGEAFF	TGCAGCGTTGCTTGGGCTGGTGAAGCTTTCTTT
NA	NA	10	TRBJ1-3	TRBV7-9	CASSLITVGF	TGTGCCAGCAGCTTAATCACAGTTGGGTTT
NA	NA	15	TRBJ1-4	TRBV7-7	CASSLSSGLGEKLFF	TGTGCCAGCAGCTTATCATCGGGGCTGGGCGAAAAACTGTTTTTT
NA	NA	15	TRBJ1-4	TRBV7-9	CASSLGGAANEKLFF	TGTGCCAGCAGCTTAGGGGGGGCCGCGAATGAAAAACTGTTTTTT
many	NA	16	TRBJ1-1	TRBV20-1	CSARDKLSRGHTEAFF	TGCAGTGCTAGAGATAAGTTGAGTAGAGGTCACACTGAAGCTTTCTTT
few	NA	15	TRBJ2-1	TRBV5-1	CASSLWDPSYNEQFF	TGCGCCAGCAGCTTATGGGACCCATCCTACAATGAGCAGTTCTTC
NA	NA	15	TRBJ1-1	TRBV5-1	CASSPDSTMNTEAFF	TGCGCCAGCAGCCCGGACTCTACAATGAACACTGAAGCTTTCTTT
few	NA	14	TRBJ2-5	TRBV6-5	CASSSPTGTQTQYF	TGTGCCAGCAGTTCCCCCACAGGGACCCAGACCCAGTACTTC